These 20 T cell receptor beta chains originate from one sample sequenced in a study of blood T cell repertoires in COVID-19. Sequenced by immunoSEQ multiplex PCR; TCRdb stores in-frame clones only, minus some. The sample holds about 180,000 clones, roughly 80% seen once. Material for sequencing was peripheral blood. The receptors derive from a woman in her 70s with COVID-19, enrolled during active disease.

This sequence joins TRBV7-4 and TRBJ1-3, with no clear D. Germline V CDR1 and CDR2: SGHVT, SQSDAQ. V was shortened by 1 base and J by 0 bases, with 10 bases between the two germline ends. The CDR3 has 16 amino acids. CDR3: CASSLVVSSSGNTIYF. Written as DNA, the CDR3 is TGTGCCAGCAGCTTAGTCGTTTCGAGCTCTGGAAACACCATATATTTT.

The V call is TRBV5-6, the J call TRBJ1-6; 7 bases align to TRBD1. Trimming at V came to 1 base and at J to 6 bases, leaving 1 base not matched to a gene. The CDR3 spans 14 residues. CDR1 SGHDT and CDR2 YYEEEE come from the germline V gene. The CDR3 loop is CASSLPGGNSPLHF. CDR3 nucleotides: TGTGCCAGCAGCTTGCCAGGGGGTAATTCACCCCTCCACTTT.

J is TRBJ2-2 and V is TRBV6-2 or TRBV6-3; the D gene is possibly TRBD1 (6 bases). V was trimmed by 2 bases and J by 4 bases, leaving 20 bases between them. The length of the CDR3 is 18 residues. Germline-derived CDR1 and CDR2 are MNHEY and SVGEGT. The CDR3 is CASSYDGNRALITGELFF. The CDR3 DNA follows: TGTGCCAGCAGTTACGACGGGAACAGGGCTTTGATCACCGGGGAGCTGTTTTTT.

A few counts support this clone. The chain couples TRBV5-4 to TRBJ2-2; D ambiguous. This CDR3 is built from 15 residues. CDR1 is SGHNT, CDR2 YYREEE, per germline (reference sequence). V shed 2 bases and J shed 3 bases, with 11 bases lying between them. CDR3 sequence (DNA): TGTGCCAGCAGCTTAGGCAGGTCTGACACCGGGGAGCTGTTTTTT. Residues: CASSLGRSDTGELFF.

This clone was picked up a small number of times. V and J are TRBV2 and TRBJ2-1; 8 bases line up with TRBD1. Germline-derived CDR1 and CDR2 are SNHLY and FYNNEI. The CDR3 is 16 residues long. Unmatched junction bases numbered 7, after V lost 6 bases and J lost 0 bases. The CDR3 nucleotides are TGTGCCAGCAGGGGGACAGGCACGAGCTCCTACAATGAGCAGTTCTTC. Encoded protein: CASRGTGTSSYNEQFF.

This clone was recorded only once. This specimen includes other DNA sequences encoding the same CDR3. This chain connects TRBV28 to TRBJ1-3; no clear D gene. The CDR3 spans 15 residues. V was trimmed by 2 bases and J by 0 bases, leaving 8 bases between them. Germline CDR1 is MDHEN and CDR2 is SYDVKM. The chain's CDR3 is CASSLAGSSGNTIYF. The CDR3 DNA reads as TGTGCCAGCAGTTTAGCAGGTTCCTCTGGAAACACCATATATTTT. Combining the CDR3 with reference TRBV28 and TRBJ1-3 gives the whole variable domain DVKVTQSSRYLVKRTGEKVFLECVQDMDHENMFWYRQDPGLGLRLIYFSYDVKMKEKGDIPEGYSVSREKKERFSLILESASTNQTSMYLCASSLAGSSGNTIYFGEGSWLTVV.

The chain couples TRBV5-1 to TRBJ2-1, with 10 bases aligning to TRBD1. Per germline, CDR1 SGHRS and CDR2 YFSETQ. There are 15 residues in the CDR3. V shed 3 bases, J shed 9 bases, and the junction held 9 bases outside the gene matches. CDR3 sequence reads: CASSWSGQGFTEQFF. The CDR3, as DNA: TGCGCCAGCAGCTGGTCGGGACAGGGGTTTACTGAGCAGTTCTTC.

Only a few counts were recorded for this clone. This chain links TRBV6-1 with TRBJ1-4; possible D gene TRBD1, 5 bases. The CDR3 runs to 16 residues. Germline V lookup: CDR1 MNHNS, CDR2 SASEGT. The V end was cut by 3 bases, the J end by 5 bases, with 16 bases between. CDR3 amino acids: CASSDGSRGRNEKLFF. DNA for the CDR3: TGTGCCAGCAGTGACGGGTCTAGGGGCCGCAATGAAAAACTGTTTTTT.

This clone was counted only a few times. The chain couples TRBV5-6 to TRBJ1-2, with D perhaps TRBD1 (5 bases). The germline V gene encodes CDR1 SGHDT and CDR2 YYEEEE. The CDR3 loop spans 14 amino acids. Trimming stripped 4 bases from V and 7 bases from J, with 17 bases between. The CDR3: CASSLKDRLGGYTF. In DNA, the CDR3 is TGTGCCAGCAGCCTCAAAGACAGACTGGGTGGCTACACCTTC.

The V and J genes are TRBV6-6 and TRBJ1-2, with 7 nucleotides matching TRBD1. The ends lost 5 bases at V and 5 bases at J; junction bases unmatched: 5. Germline loops: CDR1 MNHNY, CDR2 SVGAGI (reference sequence). The CDR3 runs 13 residues. The CDR3 DNA follows: TGTGCCAGCAGTGGCGGACAGGTATATGGCTACACCTTC. Protein product: CASSGGQVYGYTF.

This chain joins TRBV5-1 and TRBJ2-5, with D possibly TRBD2 on 5 matching bases. Trimming took off 2 bases at V and 5 bases at J, with 13 bases between the two ends. CDR3 length equals 14 residues. The germline CDR1 and CDR2 sequences are SGHRS and YFSETQ. The CDR3 sequence is CASSFTRLGETQYF. CDR3 nucleotides: TGCGCCAGCAGCTTTACTAGGTTGGGGGAGACCCAGTACTTC.

This clone was seen a few times. The gene calls are TRBV28 and TRBJ1-1, with D perhaps matching TRBD1 (6 bases). The CDR3 contains 13 residues. The V gene lost 7 bases and the J gene lost 2 bases, with 11 bases spanning the gap. Germline CDR1 is MDHEN and CDR2 is SYDVKM. Written as DNA, the CDR3 is TGTGCCAGCATCACAGGGCTAAACACTGAAGCTTTCTTT. Protein sequence: CASITGLNTEAFF.

V gene TRBV7-2 combines with J gene TRBJ1-5, with D possibly being TRBD1 (5 bases). The CDR3 has 16 amino acids. Germline CDR1 is SGHTA and CDR2 is FQGNSA. Trimming cost V 2 bases and J 3 bases, with 14 bases left between them. Here the CDR3 DNA reads TGTGCCAGCAGCTTAAATGCAGGGAGGGCCAATCAGCCCCAGCATTTT. Amino acids: CASSLNAGRANQPQHF.

This chain links TRBV19 with TRBJ2-1, with D possibly TRBD2 on 5 matching bases. Germline CDR1 is LNHDA and CDR2 is SQIVND (reference sequence). Trimming stripped 3 bases from V and 10 bases from J, with 19 bases between. The CDR3 covers 15 residues. CDR3 sequence: CASSMRWESPGEQFF. CDR3 sequence (DNA): TGTGCCAGTAGTATGAGGTGGGAGTCCCCAGGAGAGCAGTTCTTC.

This chain uses TRBV30 with TRBJ2-2; D is possibly TRBD2 (6 bases). This CDR3 contains 15 residues. In germline, CDR1 is GTSNPN, CDR2 SVGIG (reference sequence). Trimming cost V 5 bases and J 4 bases, with 17 bases left between them. The CDR3 DNA reads TGTGCCTGGCGTGCTCGGATGGGGGGCACCGGGGAGCTGTTTTTT. Its translation: CAWRARMGGTGELFF.

This clone was counted at least ten times. The chain carries TRBV11-2 and TRBJ1-2; a possible D gene is TRBD1 (6 bases). Germline values: CDR1 SGHAT, CDR2 FQNNGV. The V and J ends lost 5 bases and 8 bases respectively, with 15 bases between them. CDR3 length: 13 amino acids. The DNA of the CDR3 is TGTGCCAGCAGCGTTGACAGGACGCGAGGCTACACCTTC. As protein: CASSVDRTRGYTF.

The V call is TRBV18, the J call TRBJ2-1; TRBD1 matches 8 bases. The CDR3 totals 16 residues. Germline-derived CDR1 and CDR2 are KGHSH and LQKENI. V was clipped by 5 bases and J by 7 bases; unmatched bases: 13. The CDR3 sequence is CASSSGTGVGANEQFF. CDR3 bases: TGTGCCAGCTCATCCGGGACAGGAGTGGGGGCTAATGAGCAGTTCTTC.

This clone was found a few times. The chain combines TRBV9 with TRBJ2-3, with TRBD2 identical over 15 bases. The V and J ends lost 4 bases and 6 bases, in that order; junction bases with no gene match: 3. Germline-derived CDR1 and CDR2 are SGDLS and YYNGEE. The CDR3 covers 15 residues. The CDR3 reads CASSWTSGRADTQYF. CDR3 DNA: TGTGCCAGCAGCTGGACTAGCGGGAGGGCGGATACGCAGTATTTT. Based on the CDR3 plus reference TRBV9 and TRBJ2-3, the full variable domain is DSGVTQTPKHLITATGQRVTLRCSPRSGDLSVYWYQQSLDQGLQFLIQYYNGEERAKGNILERFSAQQFPDLHSELNLSSLELGDSALYFCASSWTSGRADTQYFGPGTRLTVL.

The CDR3 reads CASGKISGQEDQPQHF. In DNA form, the CDR3 reads TGTGCCAGTGGGAAGATCTCGGGACAGGAGGATCAGCCCCAGCATTTT. This chain links TRBV19 with TRBJ1-5; 8 bases align to TRBD1. V shed 8 bases and J 5 bases; nucleotides not matched to a gene: 14. The CDR3 covers 16 residues. Germline values: CDR1 LNHDA, CDR2 SQIVND (reference sequence).

V usage is TRBV27 and J usage is TRBJ2-5; 8 nucleotides align to TRBD2. Germline V gene lookup returns CDR1 MNHEY and CDR2 SMNVEV (reference sequence). The J segment lost 2 bases and the V segment lost 4 bases, leaving 6 bases of the junction unmatched. This CDR3 has 15 residues. CDR3 amino acids: CASSSYSGVQETQYF. The CDR3 nucleotides are TGTGCCAGCAGTTCATATAGCGGGGTTCAAGAGACCCAGTACTTC.